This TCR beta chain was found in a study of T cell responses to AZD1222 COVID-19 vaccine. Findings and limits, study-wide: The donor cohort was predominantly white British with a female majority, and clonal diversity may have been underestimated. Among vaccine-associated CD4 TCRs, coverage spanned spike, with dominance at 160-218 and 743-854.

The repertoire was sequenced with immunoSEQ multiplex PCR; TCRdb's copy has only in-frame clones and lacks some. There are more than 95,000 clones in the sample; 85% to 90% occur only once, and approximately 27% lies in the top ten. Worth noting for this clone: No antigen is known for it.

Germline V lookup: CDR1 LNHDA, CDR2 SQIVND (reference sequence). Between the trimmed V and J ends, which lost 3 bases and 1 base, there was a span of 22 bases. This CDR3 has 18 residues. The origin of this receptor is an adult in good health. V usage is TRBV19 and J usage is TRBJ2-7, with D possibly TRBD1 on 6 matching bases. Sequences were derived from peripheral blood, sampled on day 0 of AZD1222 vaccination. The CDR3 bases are TGTGCCAGTAGTATTGGTTGTACAGGGTCGGTGGGGTCCTACGAGCAGTACTTC. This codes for CASSIGCTGSVGSYEQYF. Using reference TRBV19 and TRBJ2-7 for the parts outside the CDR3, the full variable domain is DGGITQSPKYLFRKEGQNVTLSCEQNLNHDAMYWYRQDPGQGLRLIYYSQIVNDFQKGDIAEGYSVSREKKESFPLTVTSAQKNPTAFYLCASSIGCTGSVGSYEQYFGPGTRLTVT.